This TCR beta chain appears in the sequencing data of a study of blood T cell repertoires in COVID-19. The wider study: PBMCs, B-cell-depleted T cells, or T cells provided the cDNA or gDNA that made up the material.

J gave up 8 bases and V 3 bases, and 8 bases lay outside the gene matches. This CDR3 has 14 amino acids. Germline V gene data show CDR1 as SGHDN and CDR2 as FVKESK. Study processing details: Reference gene primer amplification gave nucleated cell count estimates. Measured with immunoSEQ multiplex PCR; TCRdb has only the in-frame clones, and not every one. The V and J calls and clone size are taken from that table; D and trimming were inferred from the DNA. The table shows about 200,000 clones, with around 80% occurring only once. What was sequenced was peripheral blood. The source of this sequence is a man aged 40-55 years with acute or convalescent COVID-19. The V call is TRBV14, the J call TRBJ1-2; 8 nucleotides agree with TRBD1. The CDR3 protein is CASSQTDRVEGYTF. CDR3 in DNA: TGTGCCAGCAGCCAGACGGACAGGGTAGAAGGCTACACCTTC.